This T cell receptor beta chain was sequenced during a study of T-cell reconstitution after alpha-beta-depleted transplantation in children. Unique molecular identifiers featured in how the TCRbeta library was prepared. TCRdb analysed the PCR reads with MiXCR anew, one entry per CDR3 protein. This table holds approximately 590,000 distinct CDR3 sequences, 10% found once. The CDR3 consists of 14 residues. The germline CDR1 and CDR2 sequences are PRHDT and FYEKMQ (reference sequence). Trimming stripped 3 bases from V and 8 bases from J, with 11 bases between. The chain combines TRBV13 with TRBJ1-6, with D hard to call. This receptor was obtained from a human donor who donated a stem cell graft to a child with acute myeloid leukemia. The specimen comprised PBMCs from the stem cell graft donor, sampled from the stem cell graft. CDR3 in amino acids: CASSFLGGDSPLHF. The CDR3 bases are TGTGCCAGCAGCTTCCTGGGTGGGGATTCACCCCTCCACTTT.